The 7 T cell receptor beta chains reported below all come from one sample, sequenced in a study of T cell responses to AZD1222 COVID-19 vaccine. Clones were sequenced by immunoSEQ multiplex PCR, and TCRdb holds only the in-frame ones, with some missing. Of tens of thousands of clones detected, around 88% appear once; the ten largest clones hold around 21%. Sequences were derived from peripheral blood, sampled on day 0 of AZD1222 vaccination. The origin of the receptors is an adult in good health.

This sequence joins TRBV18 and TRBJ2-1; D unresolved. There are 11 residues in the CDR3. V was pared by 3 bases and J by 7 bases, with 4 bases between. Germline lookup yields CDR1 KGHSH and CDR2 LQKENI. DNA of the CDR3: TGTGCCAGCTCACCGGGAAATGAGCAGTTCTTC. This codes for CASSPGNEQFF.

Of note for this clone: Compared with germline, one end of the junction differs, possibly owing to a read error. The chain recombines TRBV7-7 with TRBJ2-5; 7 positions match TRBD2. There are 18 residues in the CDR3. Germline assignment: CDR1 SSHAT and CDR2 FNYEAQ (reference sequence). This CDR3 reads CASSPKIISAGEKETQYF. In DNA form, the CDR3 reads TGTGCTAGCAGCCCCAAAATTATTAGCGCGGGGGAGAAAGAGACCCAGTACTTC.

This clone was seen only a few times. The V gene is TRBV11-1, the J gene TRBJ1-2; no clear D gene. The CDR3 is 12 amino acids. CDR1 SGHAT and CDR2 FQDESV come from the germline V gene (reference sequence). The V end was cut by 1 base, the J end by 5 bases, with 5 bases between. This CDR3 is CASSLGDYGYTF. Here the CDR3 DNA reads TGTGCCAGCAGCTTAGGGGATTATGGCTACACCTTC.

This chain uses TRBV9 with TRBJ2-7; 8 bases are shared with TRBD1. J gave up 5 bases and V 4 bases, and 11 bases lay outside the gene matches. This CDR3 comprises 15 residues. Germline assignment: CDR1 SGDLS and CDR2 YYNGEE. The CDR3 spells CASSLVGQGVDEQYF. As DNA, the CDR3 is TGTGCCAGCAGCCTAGTAGGACAGGGAGTGGACGAGCAGTACTTC.

This clone was recorded a few times. The chain has TRBV27 and TRBJ2-7, with TRBD2 identical over 13 bases. V shed 2 bases, J shed 6 bases, and the junction held 1 base outside the gene matches. The length of the CDR3 is 14 residues. Germline CDR1 MNHEY, CDR2 SMNVEV (reference sequence). The CDR3 is CASSLRLAGGEQYF. The CDR3 DNA reads TGTGCCAGCAGTTTAAGACTAGCGGGGGGCGAGCAGTACTTC.

This sequence joins TRBV10-1 and TRBJ1-2; 9 nucleotides align to TRBD1. Germline V gives CDR1 WNHNN, CDR2 SYGVQD (reference sequence). The CDR3 spans 19 residues. After removal of 7 bases from V and 3 bases from J, the junction contained 21 bases not matched to a gene. The CDR3, as DNA: TGCGCCAGCATGTCTTGGAGGGGACAGGGAATCTCTCATGACTATGGCTACACCTTC. As protein: CASMSWRGQGISHDYGYTF.

V and J are TRBV28 and TRBJ1-1; D not resolved. V lost 1 base and J 1 base, leaving 7 bases between the germline ends. Germline lookup yields CDR1 MDHEN and CDR2 SYDVKM. This CDR3 is built from 14 residues. The CDR3 loop reads CASSLFERNTEAFF. CDR3 in DNA: TGTGCCAGCAGTTTATTCGAGCGGAACACTGAAGCTTTCTTT.